The 30 T cell receptor beta chains given below trace back to one sample, sequenced in a study of cytomegalovirus exposure and HLA in healthy donors. 13 Jbeta primers and 60 Vbeta primers were used for the PCR. Generated by immunoSEQ multiplex PCR, the TCRdb table keeps only in-frame clones and is missing some. The table lists about 93,000 clones, about 80% of them singletons. Sequencing used PBMCs. These receptor sequences come from a man younger than 45 in good health and CMV-seronegative.

The chain links TRBV7-3 to TRBJ1-2, with 9 bases identical to TRBD1. Trimming cost V 0 bases and J 10 bases; bases outside gene matches: 6. The germline V gene encodes CDR1 SGHTA and CDR2 FQGTGA. The CDR3 is made up of 14 amino acids. The CDR3 sequence: CASSLTGQGSVYTF. CDR3 nucleotides: TGTGCCAGCAGCTTAACGGGACAGGGTAGTGTCTACACCTTC.

The chain joins TRBV2 to TRBJ2-5; D uncertain. CDR1 and CDR2 from the germline V gene are SNHLY and FYNNEI. The V end was cut by 7 bases, the J end by 0 bases, with 12 bases between. The CDR3 length is 14 residues. The CDR3 reads CASTRDSYQETQYF. For the CDR3, the DNA is TGTGCCAGCACGAGAGATTCTTACCAAGAGACCCAGTACTTC.

This clone was recorded a few times. The chain recombines TRBV19 with TRBJ1-1; D not certain. Germline V lookup: CDR1 LNHDA, CDR2 SQIVND (reference sequence). The CDR3 spans 13 residues. Trimming cost V 4 bases and J 0 bases, with 6 bases left between them. Here the CDR3 reads CASSNIMNTEAFF. DNA of the CDR3: TGTGCCAGTAGTAACATTATGAACACTGAAGCTTTCTTT.

This chain links TRBV4-1 with TRBJ1-1, with D possibly matching TRBD1 (6 bases). The ends were cut back, 0 bases at V and 0 bases at J, with 8 bases in the middle. The germline CDR1 and CDR2 sequences are MGHRA and YSYEKL. The CDR3 sequence is 15 residues long. The CDR3 reads CASSQEKGVNTEAFF. DNA for the CDR3: TGCGCCAGCAGCCAAGAAAAGGGGGTGAACACTGAAGCTTTCTTT.

As DNA, the CDR3 is TGTGCCAGCAGCATATTACAGGGTCAGGCCTACGAGCAGTACTTC. Translation: CASSILQGQAYEQYF. The gene calls are TRBV7-6 and TRBJ2-7; possible D gene TRBD1, 6 bases. The germline gives CDR1 SGHVS, CDR2 FNYEAQ. The CDR3 has 15 amino acids. V lost 5 bases to trimming and J lost 2 bases, with 16 bases between them.

The J gene is TRBJ2-7, the V gene TRBV27, with D perhaps matching TRBD1 (6 bases). The ends were cut back, 8 bases at V and 2 bases at J, with 19 bases in the middle. This CDR3 region has 15 residues. CDR1 and CDR2 (germline): MNHEY, SMNVEV (reference sequence). The CDR3 region has the DNA TGTGCCAGCTCCCGGGCCGGGACAATCGCCTACGAGCAGTACGTC. This sequence encodes CASSRAGTIAYEQYV.

The rearrangement uses TRBV19 and TRBJ1-1; D is undetermined. Trimming pared 0 bases from V and 0 bases from J, leaving 8 bases between. Looked up from germline, CDR1 is LNHDA and CDR2 is SQIVND (reference sequence). The CDR3 is made up of 15 amino acids. CDR3 residues: CASSIDRSMNTEAFF. The CDR3, as DNA: TGTGCCAGTAGTATAGATCGGAGTATGAACACTGAAGCTTTCTTT.

The V and J genes are TRBV7-9 and TRBJ2-7, with 7 bases lining up with TRBD1. V dropped 0 bases and J dropped 9; count of bases not matched to a gene: 11. The CDR3 is 15 amino acids. The germline gives CDR1 SEHNR, CDR2 FQNEAQ (reference sequence). CDR3 protein: CASSLARTGNSRQYF. The CDR3 DNA is TGTGCCAGCAGCTTAGCGAGGACAGGAAATAGTAGGCAGTACTTC. Based on the CDR3 plus reference TRBV7-9 and TRBJ2-7, the full variable domain is DTGVSQNPRHKITKRGQNVTFRCDPISEHNRLYWYRQTLGQGPEFLTYFQNEAQLEKSRLLSDRFSAERPKGSFSTLEIQRTEQGDSAMYLCASSLARTGNSRQYFGPGTRLTVT.

J is TRBJ1-5 and V is TRBV7-2; 7 nucleotides line up with TRBD1. The germline CDR1 and CDR2 sequences are SGHTA and FQGNSA. This CDR3 has 18 residues. Trimming removed 3 bases from V and 1 base from J; junction bases left unmatched: 12. The CDR3 reads CASSFSRDRPGSNQPQHF. CDR3 nucleotide sequence: TGTGCCAGCAGCTTCAGCCGGGACAGACCCGGCAGCAATCAGCCCCAGCATTTT.

This clone has just one count. The rearrangement links TRBV11-2 to TRBJ2-5; 7 bases are a match to TRBD2. With V trimmed by 1 base and J by 5 bases, 4 bases remained unmatched. CDR1 is SGHAT, CDR2 FQNNGV, per germline. CDR3 length: 14 amino acids. In DNA, the CDR3 is TGTGCCAGCAGCTTAGGCATGGGAGGGGAGACCCAGTACTTC. This sequence encodes CASSLGMGGETQYF.

The V call is TRBV19, the J call TRBJ1-6; D gene uncertain. Germline-derived CDR1 and CDR2 are LNHDA and SQIVND (reference sequence). V lost 11 bases and J lost 5, with 10 bases in between. The CDR3 spans 12 residues. CDR3 region: CAGGLDNSPLHF. Written as DNA, the CDR3 is TGTGCCGGAGGACTAGATAATTCACCCCTCCACTTT.

The CDR3 loop reads CASSQTGTNYGYTF. In DNA, the CDR3 is TGTGCCAGCAGCCAAACCGGGACTAACTATGGCTACACCTTC. The chain combines TRBV7-9 with TRBJ1-2; D gene ambiguous. CDR1 SEHNR and CDR2 FQNEAQ come from the germline V gene (reference sequence). This CDR3 has 14 residues. V was shortened by 5 bases and J by 0 bases, with 10 bases between the two germline ends.

The chain couples TRBV7-9 to TRBJ1-5; D remains ambiguous. The V end was cut by 4 bases, the J end by 0 bases, with 10 bases between. CDR3 length equals 15 residues. Germline CDR1 is SEHNR and CDR2 is FQNEAQ (reference sequence). CDR3 region: CASSSHKASNQPQHF. Written as DNA, the CDR3 is TGTGCCAGCAGCTCGCATAAAGCTAGCAATCAGCCCCAGCATTTT.

V and J are TRBV27 and TRBJ1-5; D is uncertain. The CDR3 length is 15 residues. The ends were cut back, 3 bases at V and 0 bases at J, with 9 bases in the middle. Germline V gives CDR1 MNHEY, CDR2 SMNVEV (reference sequence). The CDR3 bases are TGTGCCAGCAGTTTCGGCAGGAATAGCAATCAGCCCCAGCATTTT. Protein sequence: CASSFGRNSNQPQHF.

The rearrangement links TRBV18 to TRBJ1-2; 9 nucleotides agree with TRBD1. V gave up 1 base and J gave up 6 bases; unmatched junction bases: 3. CDR1 is KGHSH, CDR2 LQKENI, per germline. The CDR3 runs 14 residues. CDR3 loop: CASSPQGQGNGYTF. Written as DNA, the CDR3 is TGTGCCAGCTCACCACAGGGACAGGGTAATGGCTACACCTTC.

This chain connects TRBV14 to TRBJ2-2; D is perhaps TRBD1 (6 bases). The CDR3 is made up of 15 amino acids. Germline values: CDR1 SGHDN, CDR2 FVKESK. V lost 4 bases, J lost 2 bases, and 11 bases lay in between. This CDR3 is CASSRDIRNTGELFF. The CDR3 region has the DNA TGTGCCAGCAGCCGGGACATAAGAAACACCGGGGAGCTGTTTTTT.

As regards this clone: A read error may account for a junction end that differs from germline. Other DNA sequences in the same sample also yield this CDR3. This sequence joins TRBV19 and TRBJ1-1; no clear D gene. This CDR3 has 13 residues. The germline CDR1 and CDR2 sequences are LNHDA and SQIVND (reference sequence). The CDR3 region is CASTPDMNTEAFF. The CDR3, as DNA: TGTGCCAGTACGCCAGACATGAACACTGAGGCTTTCTTT.

The rearrangement joins TRBV5-4 to TRBJ1-5; weak D call: TRBD1 (6 bases). Trimming pared 3 bases from V and 5 bases from J, leaving 9 bases between. Germline V lookup: CDR1 SGHNT, CDR2 YYREEE (reference sequence). The CDR3 is made up of 13 amino acids. The CDR3 here is CASSSGQHQPQHF. In DNA form, the CDR3 reads TGTGCCAGCAGCTCTGGACAGCATCAGCCCCAGCATTTT.

The CDR3 protein is CASSLRTGGSNTIYF. In nucleotides, the CDR3 is TGTGCCAGCAGCCTCCGGACAGGGGGTTCAAACACCATATATTTT. V is TRBV5-5 and J is TRBJ1-3, with TRBD1 matching 10 bases. V shed 4 bases and J 6 bases; nucleotides not matched to a gene: 7. The CDR3 consists of 15 residues. The V gene's germline CDR1 is SGHKS and CDR2 YYEKEE (reference sequence). The complete variable domain, with remaining parts taken from reference TRBV5-5 and TRBJ1-3, reads DAGVTQSPTHLIKTRGQQVTLRCSPISGHKSVSWYQQVLGQGPQFIFQYYEKEERGRGNFPDRFSARQFPNYSSELNVNALLLGDSALYLCASSLRTGGSNTIYFGEGSWLTVV.

CDR3 loop: CASSGTAGLVSYNEQFF. CDR3 nucleotides: TGCGCCAGCAGTGGTACAGCGGGCCTCGTCAGCTACAATGAGCAGTTCTTC. The J gene is TRBJ2-1, the V gene TRBV10-1; possible D gene TRBD2, 6 bases. CDR1 WNHNN and CDR2 SYGVQD come from the germline V gene (reference sequence). V lost 4 bases, J lost 3 bases, and 19 bases lay in between. CDR3 size: 17 residues.

The chain joins TRBV15 to TRBJ2-5, with D perhaps matching TRBD2 (5 bases). V lost 2 bases and J lost 5, with 15 bases in between. Germline V gene lookup returns CDR1 LNHNV and CDR2 YYDKDF (reference sequence). The CDR3 has 15 residues. The CDR3 nucleotides read TGTGCCACCAGCAGATCGGACTTATCTGGGGAGACCCAGTACTTC. It specifies CATSRSDLSGETQYF.

This rearrangement joins TRBV19 to TRBJ2-7; 8 bases align to TRBD2. Germline V gene sequence: CDR1 LNHDA, CDR2 SQIVND (reference sequence). This CDR3 comprises 15 residues. The junction had 6 bases not matched to a gene; V was cut back by 3 bases and J by 2 bases. Written as DNA, the CDR3 is TGTGCCAGTAGTATCGGCGGGGGGACTACCTACGAGCAGTACTTC. This encodes CASSIGGGTTYEQYF.

This clone was detected a few times. The chain links TRBV4-3 to TRBJ2-1, with D tentatively TRBD1 (6 bases). This CDR3 is built from 16 residues. V was clipped by 3 bases and J by 7 bases, with 19 bases between them. Germline lookup yields CDR1 LGHNA and CDR2 YSLEER. As DNA, the CDR3 is TGCGCCAGCAGCCAGTCAGGGGTGGTAGGTGAGAATGAGCAGTTCTTC. Encoded protein: CASSQSGVVGENEQFF.

V usage is TRBV7-3 and J usage is TRBJ2-2, with a possible D match to TRBD1 (6 bases). The CDR3 has 12 amino acids. V lost 5 bases to trimming and J lost 8 bases, with 9 bases between them. The germline V gene encodes CDR1 SGHTA and CDR2 FQGTGA. CDR3 bases: TGTGCCAGCAGCAAACAGGGAGGGGAGCTGTTTTTT. Translated, it gives CASSKQGGELFF.

The J gene is TRBJ2-2, the V gene TRBV12-5; TRBD2 matches at 10 bases. With 4 bases clipped from V and 4 bases from J, the junction kept 6 bases outside the gene matches. This CDR3 spans 16 amino acids. The germline CDR1 and CDR2 sequences are LGHNT and FRNRAP. Written as DNA, the CDR3 is TGTGCTAGTGGTTCTCCGGCTAGCGGGAGCACCGGGGAGCTGTTTTTT. This translates into CASGSPASGSTGELFF. The whole variable domain, remainder taken from reference TRBV12-5 and TRBJ2-2, is DARVTQTPRHKVTEMGQEVTMRCQPILGHNTVFWYRQTMMQGLELLAYFRNRAPLDDSGMPKDRFSAEMPDATLATLKIQPSEPRDSAVYFCASGSPASGSTGELFFGEGSRLTVL.

The V gene is TRBV11-1, the J gene TRBJ1-5; D gene uncertain. CDR1 is SGHAT, CDR2 FQDESV, per germline (reference sequence). Trimming removed 3 bases at V and 6 bases at J, with 9 bases between. CDR3 length equals 13 residues. In DNA, the CDR3 is TGTGCCAGCAGCTTTTTTGAGGGTCAGCCCCAGCATTTT. Its translation is CASSFFEGQPQHF.

This chain joins TRBV25-1 and TRBJ2-2, with a possible D match to TRBD2 (6 bases). This CDR3 region has 15 residues. The germline gives CDR1 MGHDK, CDR2 SYGVNS. V was trimmed by 4 bases and J by 3 bases, leaving 12 bases between them. The CDR3 nucleotides are TGTGCCAGCAGTGCTGTGTGGGGGGACACCGGGGAGCTGTTTTTT. It encodes CASSAVWGDTGELFF. Full variable domain (outside the CDR3, taken from reference TRBV25-1 and TRBJ2-2): EADIYQTPRYLVIGTGKKITLECSQTMGHDKMYWYQQDPGMELHLIHYSYGVNSTEKGDLSSESTVSRIRTEHFPLTLESARPSHTSQYLCASSAVWGDTGELFFGEGSRLTVL.

The J gene is TRBJ2-1, the V gene TRBV6-5, with 7 bases that match TRBD1. The junction had 9 bases not matched to a gene; V was cut back by 6 bases and J by 4 bases. Germline V gene data show CDR1 as MNHEY and CDR2 as SVGAGI. The CDR3 consists of 15 residues. The CDR3 sequence is CASRSTGAAYNEQFF. The CDR3, as DNA: TGTGCCAGCAGGAGTACAGGGGCCGCGTACAATGAGCAGTTCTTC.

The rearrangement links TRBV11-2 to TRBJ1-4; D may be TRBD1 (5 bases). The CDR3 has 16 residues. The germline V and J ends were trimmed by 0 bases and 8 bases, with 16 bases remaining between them. Germline CDR1 reads SGHAT; CDR2 reads FQNNGV. DNA of the CDR3: TGTGCCAGCAGCTTAGATCGATCAGGGCAAGGGGAAAAACTGTTTTTT. This encodes CASSLDRSGQGEKLFF.

V and J are TRBV7-4 and TRBJ1-3; D is ambiguous. Germline V gives CDR1 SGHVT, CDR2 SQSDAQ. The CDR3 totals 15 residues. The V end was cut by 3 bases, the J end by 0 bases, with 9 bases between. CDR3 sequence: CASSFLVNSGNTIYF. The CDR3 bases are TGTGCCAGCAGCTTCCTCGTAAACTCTGGAAACACCATATATTTT. The full variable domain, completed using reference TRBV7-4 and TRBJ1-3, is GAGVSQSPRYKVAKRGRDVALRCDSISGHVTLYWYRQTLGQGSEVLTYSQSDAQRDKSGRPSGRFSAERPERSVSTLKIQRTEQGDSAVYLCASSFLVNSGNTIYFGEGSWLTVV.